These T cell receptor beta chains were read from a single sample in a study of blood T cells in healthy people across ages. Via MiXCR, TCRdb re-called the 5' RACE reads, giving one row per CDR3 protein. The table lists 1.5 million to 2 million distinct CDR3 sequences, 25% to 30% of them singletons, with about 7.7% in the top ten. The sequencing input was blood. These receptors were collected from a woman in her twenties or thirties in good health. CDR3s include the opening cysteine and the closing phenylalanine or tryptophan. The D gene is left open where the match is weak. Size is omitted from some rows. Given values are once, few, many or a class for expanded clones.

>-|TRBJ1-4|-|TRBV7-2
CASSRGPSDEKLFF
TGTGCCAGCAGCCGAGGACCCTCGGATGAAAAACTGTTTTTT
>-|TRBJ2-2|-|TRBV5-6
CASSLEGSNTGELFF
TGTGCCAGCAGCTTGGAGGGGTCGAACACCGGGGAGCTGTTTTTT
>-|TRBJ1-2|few|TRBV30
CAWTQLVNYGYTF
TGTGCCTGGACCCAGCTTGTTAACTATGGCTACACCTTC
>-|TRBJ1-1|many|TRBV6-5
CASSYDGNTEAFF
TGTGCCAGCAGTTACGATGGGAACACTGAAGCTTTCTTT
>-|TRBJ2-7|-|TRBV6-5
CASSYARSVDEQYF
TGTGCCAGCAGTTATGCCCGCTCCGTGGACGAGCAGTACTTC
>TRBD1|TRBJ1-5|-|TRBV3-1
CASSIGKTGGFGNQPQHF
TGTGCCAGCAGCATTGGAAAGACAGGGGGCTTTGGCAATCAGCCCCAGCATTTT
>-|TRBJ2-7|many|TRBV5-1
CASSQTTAAYEQYF
TGCGCCAGCAGCCAGACGACAGCCGCCTACGAGCAGTACTTC
>-|TRBJ1-2|many|TRBV6-5
CASHDSNYGYTF
TGTGCCAGTCATGACAGCAACTATGGCTACACCTTC
>-|TRBJ2-7|few|TRBV20-1
CSARRRHGEQYF
TGCAGTGCTAGAAGGCGGCACGGCGAGCAGTACTTC
>-|TRBJ1-2|-|TRBV6-5
CASSQTARGYTF
TGTGCCAGCAGTCAGACAGCGCGTGGCTACACCTTC
>-|TRBJ2-2|few|TRBV6-5
CASSYSWTNTGELFF
TGTGCCAGCAGTTACTCATGGACGAACACCGGGGAGCTGTTTTTT
>-|TRBJ1-5|-|TRBV7-8
CASSLEKTSSNQPQHF
TGTGCCAGCAGCTTAGAGAAGACATCGAGCAATCAGCCCCAGCATTTT
>TRBD1|TRBJ2-2|-|TRBV12-3/TRBV12-4
CASSLRQGASEELFF
TGTGCCAGCAGTCTCCGACAGGGGGCCAGCGAGGAGCTGTTTTTT
>-|TRBJ2-1|many|TRBV4-3
CASSLNRGSYNEQFF
TGCGCCAGCAGCCTCAACCGCGGCTCCTACAATGAGCAGTTCTTC
>-|TRBJ2-5|once|TRBV5-4
CASSLASAGGETQYF
TGTGCCAGCAGCTTGGCCTCGGCCGGCGGGGAGACCCAGTACTTC
>-|TRBJ1-5|-|TRBV21-1
CASSRYGEKREDQPQHF
TGTGCCAGCAGCAGGTACGGGGAAAAGAGGGAGGATCAGCCCCAGCATTTT
>TRBD2|TRBJ2-3|-|TRBV7-3
CASSPLAAQTDTQYF
TGTGCCAGCAGCCCACTAGCGGCACAAACAGATACGCAGTATTTT
>TRBD1|TRBJ2-2|-|TRBV20-1
CSAPGQGGELFF
TGCAGTGCTCCAGGACAGGGCGGGGAGCTGTTTTTT
>TRBD1|TRBJ1-4|-|TRBV20-1
CSACDRATNEKLFF
TGCAGTGCTTGCGACAGGGCAACTAATGAAAAACTGTTTTTT
>TRBD2|TRBJ2-3|-|TRBV7-2
CASSPVAGGRTDTQYF
TGTGCCAGCAGCCCCGTAGCGGGAGGTCGGACAGATACGCAGTATTTT
>-|TRBJ1-2|few|TRBV24-1
CATRDKLYGGYTF
TGTGCCACCCGGGACAAGTTGTATGGCGGCTACACCTTC
>-|TRBJ2-3|-|TRBV12-3/TRBV12-4
CASRNTGHHSTDTEYF
TGTGCCAGCAGGAATACAGGGCACCATAGCACAGATACGGAGTATTTT
>TRBD2|TRBJ2-1|-|TRBV9
CASSVQGGTSSYNEQFF
TGTGCCAGCAGCGTCCAGGGCGGGACTAGCTCCTACAATGAGCAGTTCTTC
>-|TRBJ1-5|-|TRBV20-1
CSARSVNSNQPQHF
TGCAGTGCTAGGTCGGTAAATAGCAATCAGCCCCAGCATTTT
>TRBD1|TRBJ2-7|-|TRBV6-6
CASSWDRVELEQYF
TGTGCCAGCAGTTGGGACAGGGTAGAACTCGAGCAGTACTTC
>-|TRBJ1-1|-|TRBV20-1
CSARDRRGGTEAFF
TGCAGTGCTAGAGATCGGCGGGGAGGGACTGAAGCTTTCTTT
>TRBD2|TRBJ2-7|few|TRBV14
CASSQGQAGAQYF
TGTGCCAGCAGCCAAGGCCAAGCGGGAGCGCAGTACTTC
>TRBD2|TRBJ2-3|few|TRBV27
CASSLGGGYQDTQYF
TGTGCCAGCAGTTTAGGCGGGGGGTACCAAGATACGCAGTATTTT
>TRBD2|TRBJ2-7|many|TRBV29-1
CSVEAGTSGSREQYF
TGCAGCGTTGAGGCCGGGACTAGCGGGAGTCGCGAGCAGTACTTC
>TRBD1|TRBJ1-2|-|TRBV6-1
CASSAQPGGGYTF
TGTGCCAGCAGTGCACAGCCAGGGGGTGGCTACACCTTC
>TRBD1|TRBJ1-2|few|TRBV6-1
CASSGGTGQGTLNYGYTF
TGTGCCAGCAGTGGTGGGACAGGCCAAGGGACCCTTAACTATGGCTACACCTTC
>-|TRBJ2-2|few|TRBV12-3/TRBV12-4
CASSVGRVAVTNTGELFF
TGTGCCAGCAGTGTTGGTAGGGTAGCGGTAACGAACACCGGGGAGCTGTTTTTT
>-|TRBJ1-4|many|TRBV12-3/TRBV12-4
CASSFRAGPGKLFF
TGTGCCAGCAGTTTTCGGGCCGGCCCAGGAAAACTGTTTTTT
>-|TRBJ1-5|-|TRBV12-5
CASDDGAVLTGGQPQHF
TGTGCTAGTGACGACGGCGCTGTCTTGACAGGTGGTCAGCCCCAGCATTTT
>-|TRBJ2-5|few|TRBV20-1
CSARENSQETQYF
TGCAGTGCTAGAGAGAACAGCCAAGAGACCCAGTACTTC
>TRBD1|TRBJ1-5|-|TRBV19
CASRVSWDRGHNQPQHF
TGTGCCAGTAGGGTATCGTGGGACAGGGGGCACAATCAGCCCCAGCATTTT
>TRBD1|TRBJ1-5|few|TRBV5-1
CASSSTPGGNQPQHF
TGCGCCAGCAGCTCTACCCCAGGGGGAAATCAGCCCCAGCATTTT
>TRBD1|TRBJ2-3|few|TRBV12-3/TRBV12-4
CASVTQGTGSDTQYF
TGTGCCAGCGTAACCCAGGGGACAGGGTCAGATACGCAGTATTTT
>-|TRBJ2-5|many|TRBV29-1
CSVVPALGGETQYF
TGCAGCGTTGTTCCAGCGCTAGGTGGGGAGACCCAGTACTTC
>-|TRBJ1-2|-|TRBV6-2/TRBV6-3
CASSYGRHYGYTF
TGTGCCAGCAGTTACGGGAGGCACTATGGCTACACCTTC
>-|TRBJ2-7|-|TRBV9
CASSVGDAFYEQYF
TGTGCCAGCAGCGTAGGGGACGCCTTCTACGAGCAGTACTTC
>-|TRBJ2-7|-|TRBV29-1
CSVSSCFEQYF
TGCAGCGTTTCCTCCTGTTTCGAGCAGTACTTC
>-|TRBJ2-3|few|TRBV6-5
CASSKPGVTDTQYF
TGTGCCAGCAGTAAACCGGGGGTGACAGATACGCAGTATTTT
>TRBD2|TRBJ2-1|once|TRBV20-1
CSAQKLAGGPSVETQFF
TGCAGTGCTCAAAAACTAGCGGGAGGGCCCTCGGTGGAGACCCAGTTCTTC
>-|TRBJ2-6|many|TRBV7-6
CASSAGLAGANVLTF
TGTGCCAGCAGCGCCGGTTTGGCTGGGGCCAACGTCCTGACTTTC
>-|TRBJ1-6|-|TRBV20-1
CSASREPSGSPLHF
TGCAGTGCTAGTCGGGAGCCCTCGGGTTCACCCCTCCACTTT
>TRBD1|TRBJ2-1|few|TRBV6-6
CASQQGASGNEQFF
TGTGCCAGCCAGCAGGGGGCGTCCGGCAATGAGCAGTTCTTC
>-|TRBJ1-4|few|TRBV30
CAWSIQGLEEKLFF
TGTGCCTGGAGCATACAGGGACTTGAAGAAAAACTGTTTTTT